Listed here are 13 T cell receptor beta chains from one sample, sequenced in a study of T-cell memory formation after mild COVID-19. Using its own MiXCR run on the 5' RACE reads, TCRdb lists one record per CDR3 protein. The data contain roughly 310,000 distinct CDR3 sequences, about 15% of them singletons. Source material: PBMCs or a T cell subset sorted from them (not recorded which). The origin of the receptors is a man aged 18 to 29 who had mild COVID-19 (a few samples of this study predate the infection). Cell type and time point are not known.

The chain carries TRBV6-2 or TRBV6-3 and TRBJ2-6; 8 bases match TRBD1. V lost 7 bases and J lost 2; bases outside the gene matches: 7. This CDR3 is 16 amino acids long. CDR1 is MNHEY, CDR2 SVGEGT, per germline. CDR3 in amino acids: CASTVRQGTGANVLTF. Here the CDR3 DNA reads TGTGCCAGCACCGTAAGACAGGGGACTGGGGCCAACGTCCTGACTTTC.

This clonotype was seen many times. DNA of the CDR3: TGTGCCAGCAGCCCTCGGTTAGAGGGTGAGCAGTTCTTC. Its translation: CASSPRLEGEQFF. The chain links TRBV7-2 to TRBJ2-1; a weak D match, TRBD2 (5 bases). Germline CDR1 and CDR2: SGHTA and FQGNSA. Trimming removed 5 bases at V and 9 bases at J, with 14 bases between. The CDR3 extends over 13 amino acids.

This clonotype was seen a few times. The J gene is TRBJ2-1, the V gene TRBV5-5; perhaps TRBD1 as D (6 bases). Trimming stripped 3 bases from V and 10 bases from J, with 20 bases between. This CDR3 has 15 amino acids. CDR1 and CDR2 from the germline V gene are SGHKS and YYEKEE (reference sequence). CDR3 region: CASSWQGSSALEQFF. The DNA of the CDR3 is TGTGCCAGCAGCTGGCAGGGGTCCTCTGCCCTGGAGCAGTTCTTC. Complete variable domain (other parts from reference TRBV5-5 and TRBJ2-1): DAGVTQSPTHLIKTRGQQVTLRCSPISGHKSVSWYQQVLGQGPQFIFQYYEKEERGRGNFPDRFSARQFPNYSSELNVNALLLGDSALYLCASSWQGSSALEQFFGPGTRLTVL.

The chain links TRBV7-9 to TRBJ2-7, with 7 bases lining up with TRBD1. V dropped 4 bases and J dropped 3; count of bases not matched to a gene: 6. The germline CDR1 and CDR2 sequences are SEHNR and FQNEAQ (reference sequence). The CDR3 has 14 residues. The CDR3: CASSSTGDGYEQYF. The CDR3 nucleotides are TGTGCCAGCAGCTCTACAGGGGACGGCTACGAGCAGTACTTC.

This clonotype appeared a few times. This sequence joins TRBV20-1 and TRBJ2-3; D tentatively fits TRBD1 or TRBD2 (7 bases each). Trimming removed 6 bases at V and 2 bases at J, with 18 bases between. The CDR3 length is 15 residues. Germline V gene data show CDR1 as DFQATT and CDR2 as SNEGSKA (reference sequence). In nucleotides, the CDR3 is TGCAGTGCCCAACGACAGGGACTATACACAGATACGCAGTATTTT. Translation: CSAQRQGLYTDTQYF.

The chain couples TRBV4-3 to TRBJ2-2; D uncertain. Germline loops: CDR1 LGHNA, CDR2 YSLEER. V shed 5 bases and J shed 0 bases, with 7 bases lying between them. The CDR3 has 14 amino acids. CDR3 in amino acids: CASSVGPNTGELFF. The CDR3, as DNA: TGCGCCAGCAGCGTTGGACCGAACACCGGGGAGCTGTTTTTT.

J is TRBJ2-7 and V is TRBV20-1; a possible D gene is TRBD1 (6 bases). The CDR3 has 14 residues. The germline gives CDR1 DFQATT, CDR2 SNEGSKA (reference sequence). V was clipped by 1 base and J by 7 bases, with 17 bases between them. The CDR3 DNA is TGCAGTGCTAGAGGACAGGAGATAAAGTGGGAGCAGTACTTC. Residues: CSARGQEIKWEQYF.

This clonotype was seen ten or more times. CDR3 protein: CATSSSDTQYF. CDR3 sequence (DNA): TGTGCCACCAGTTCTAGCGATACGCAGTATTTT. The chain couples TRBV24-1 to TRBJ2-3, with D perhaps matching TRBD2 (5 bases). This CDR3 contains 11 residues. Trimming stripped 6 bases from V and 6 bases from J, with 6 bases between. Germline lookup yields CDR1 KGHDR and CDR2 SFDVKD.

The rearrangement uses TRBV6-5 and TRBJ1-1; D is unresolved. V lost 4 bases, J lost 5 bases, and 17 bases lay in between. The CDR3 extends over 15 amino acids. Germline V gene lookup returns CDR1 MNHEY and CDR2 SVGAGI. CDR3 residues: CASSSSGGPGTEAFF. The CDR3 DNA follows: TGTGCCAGCAGTTCTTCCGGTGGCCCGGGGACTGAAGCTTTCTTT.

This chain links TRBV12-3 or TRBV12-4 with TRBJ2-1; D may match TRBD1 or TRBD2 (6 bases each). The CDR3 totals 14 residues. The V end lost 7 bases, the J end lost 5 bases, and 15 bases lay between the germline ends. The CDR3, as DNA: TGTGCCAGCACCTGGGGGGCGCCCGACAATGAGCAGTTCTTC. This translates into CASTWGAPDNEQFF.

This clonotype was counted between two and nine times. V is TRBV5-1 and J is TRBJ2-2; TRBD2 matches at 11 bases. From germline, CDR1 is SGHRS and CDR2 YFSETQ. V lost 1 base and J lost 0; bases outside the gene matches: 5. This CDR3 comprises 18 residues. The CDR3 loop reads CASSLSLAGGTNTGELFF. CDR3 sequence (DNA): TGCGCCAGCAGCTTGAGTCTAGCGGGGGGAACGAACACCGGGGAGCTGTTTTTT.

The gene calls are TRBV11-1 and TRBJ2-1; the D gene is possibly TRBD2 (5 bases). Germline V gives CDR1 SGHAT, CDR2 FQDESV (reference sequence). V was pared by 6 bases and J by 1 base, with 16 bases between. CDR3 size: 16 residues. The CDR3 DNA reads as TGTGCCAGCAGGAGTCCACGGGAAGGATCCTACAATGAGCAGTTCTTC. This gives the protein CASRSPREGSYNEQFF. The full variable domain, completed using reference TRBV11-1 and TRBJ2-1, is EAEVAQSPRYKITEKSQAVAFWCDPISGHATLYWYRQILGQGPELLVQFQDESVVDDSQLPKDRFSAERLKGVDSTLKIQPAELGDSAMYLCASRSPREGSYNEQFFGPGTRLTVL.

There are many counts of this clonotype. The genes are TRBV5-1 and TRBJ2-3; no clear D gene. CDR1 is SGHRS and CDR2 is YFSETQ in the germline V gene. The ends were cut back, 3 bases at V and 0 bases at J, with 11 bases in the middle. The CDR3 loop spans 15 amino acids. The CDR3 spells CASSSTFGSTDTQYF. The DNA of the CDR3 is TGCGCCAGCAGCTCCACCTTCGGGAGCACAGATACGCAGTATTTT.